This T cell receptor (beta chain) was recovered during a study of glioma-infiltrating T cells. This CDR3 contains 14 residues. The V gene lost 3 bases and the J gene lost 2 bases, with 10 bases spanning the gap. The germline CDR1 and CDR2 sequences are MDHEN and SYDVKM. The table lists this clonotype with a few counts. Its antigen remains unknown. Whole-study results and caveats: Patients with low tissue-blood divergence carried a signature set of shared blood CDR3 motifs.

Amplification of TCR alpha and beta CDR3 regions from RNA used iRepertoire nested multiplex PCR. In TCRdb, the multiplex PCR reads were re-called with MiXCR into one record per CDR3 protein. The sample consists of about 410,000 distinct CDR3 sequences, less than 50% of them appearing once. The source is a human donor with low-grade glioma or glioblastoma, undergoing nonglioma brain surgery, or in good health (not recorded which). The rearrangement uses TRBV28 and TRBJ2-5; the D is unclear. The sequenced material came from glioma tissue, nonneoplastic brain tissue, or PBMCs (not recorded which). The CDR3 region is CASSFFRKQETQYF. The CDR3 coding sequence is TGTGCCAGCAGTTTTTTCCGGAAGCAAGAGACCCAGTACTTC. The variable domain in full, completed from reference TRBV28 and TRBJ2-5, reads DVKVTQSSRYLVKRTGEKVFLECVQDMDHENMFWYRQDPGLGLRLIYFSYDVKMKEKGDIPEGYSVSREKKERFSLILESASTNQTSMYLCASSFFRKQETQYFGPGTRLLVL.